The 3 T cell receptor beta chains below come from one sample, sequenced in a study of cytomegalovirus exposure and HLA in healthy donors. Use of 60 Vbeta and 13 Jbeta primers characterized the PCR. Method: immunoSEQ multiplex PCR; TCRdb's copy keeps in-frame clones and lacks some. Here the sample table reports 200,000 or so clones. Source material: PBMCs. These receptors originate from a boy aged 5 to 17 in good health and CMV-seronegative.

The genes are TRBV14 and TRBJ2-1; D gene ambiguous. The CDR3 is made up of 16 amino acids. CDR1 is SGHDN, CDR2 FVKESK, per germline. V was cut by 0 bases and J by 0 bases, with 9 bases left in between. The CDR3 loop is CASSQDGDGSYNEQFF. Written as DNA, the CDR3 is TGTGCCAGCAGCCAAGATGGAGACGGCTCCTACAATGAGCAGTTCTTC.

On this clone: At the DNA level, this CDR3 is encoded by other sequences in the same sample as well. This rearrangement joins TRBV2 to TRBJ2-1; 9 bases agree with TRBD2. The germline V gene encodes CDR1 SNHLY and CDR2 FYNNEI. The trim removed 10 bases at V and 9 bases at J, leaving 25 bases unmatched. The CDR3 runs to 18 residues. CDR3 in DNA: TGTGCCACTCTACCTTCTAGTGATTGGGGCGGGGGGGCGGCTGAGCAGTTCTTC. Protein: CATLPSSDWGGGAAEQFF.

This rearrangement joins TRBV4-1 to TRBJ2-1; 7 bases map to TRBD2. Germline V gene sequence: CDR1 MGHRA, CDR2 YSYEKL. J gave up 5 bases and V 7 bases, and 14 bases lay outside the gene matches. The CDR3 extends over 16 amino acids. The CDR3 region is CASKMIGGGGHNEQFF. The CDR3 DNA is TGCGCCAGCAAAATGATTGGCGGGGGAGGTCACAATGAGCAGTTCTTC.